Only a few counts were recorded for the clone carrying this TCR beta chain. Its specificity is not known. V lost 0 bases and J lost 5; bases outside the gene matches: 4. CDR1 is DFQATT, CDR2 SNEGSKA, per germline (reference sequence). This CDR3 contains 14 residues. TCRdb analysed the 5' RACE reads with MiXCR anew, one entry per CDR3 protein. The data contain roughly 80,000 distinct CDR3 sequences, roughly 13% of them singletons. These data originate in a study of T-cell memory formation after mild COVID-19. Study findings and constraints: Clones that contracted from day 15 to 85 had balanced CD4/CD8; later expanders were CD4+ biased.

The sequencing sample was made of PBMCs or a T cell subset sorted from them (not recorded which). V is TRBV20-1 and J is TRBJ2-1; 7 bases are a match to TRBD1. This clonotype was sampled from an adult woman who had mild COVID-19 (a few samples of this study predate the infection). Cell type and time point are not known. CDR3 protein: CSARDRTGDNEQFF. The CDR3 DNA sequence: TGCAGTGCTAGAGATCGAACAGGGGACAATGAGCAGTTCTTC.